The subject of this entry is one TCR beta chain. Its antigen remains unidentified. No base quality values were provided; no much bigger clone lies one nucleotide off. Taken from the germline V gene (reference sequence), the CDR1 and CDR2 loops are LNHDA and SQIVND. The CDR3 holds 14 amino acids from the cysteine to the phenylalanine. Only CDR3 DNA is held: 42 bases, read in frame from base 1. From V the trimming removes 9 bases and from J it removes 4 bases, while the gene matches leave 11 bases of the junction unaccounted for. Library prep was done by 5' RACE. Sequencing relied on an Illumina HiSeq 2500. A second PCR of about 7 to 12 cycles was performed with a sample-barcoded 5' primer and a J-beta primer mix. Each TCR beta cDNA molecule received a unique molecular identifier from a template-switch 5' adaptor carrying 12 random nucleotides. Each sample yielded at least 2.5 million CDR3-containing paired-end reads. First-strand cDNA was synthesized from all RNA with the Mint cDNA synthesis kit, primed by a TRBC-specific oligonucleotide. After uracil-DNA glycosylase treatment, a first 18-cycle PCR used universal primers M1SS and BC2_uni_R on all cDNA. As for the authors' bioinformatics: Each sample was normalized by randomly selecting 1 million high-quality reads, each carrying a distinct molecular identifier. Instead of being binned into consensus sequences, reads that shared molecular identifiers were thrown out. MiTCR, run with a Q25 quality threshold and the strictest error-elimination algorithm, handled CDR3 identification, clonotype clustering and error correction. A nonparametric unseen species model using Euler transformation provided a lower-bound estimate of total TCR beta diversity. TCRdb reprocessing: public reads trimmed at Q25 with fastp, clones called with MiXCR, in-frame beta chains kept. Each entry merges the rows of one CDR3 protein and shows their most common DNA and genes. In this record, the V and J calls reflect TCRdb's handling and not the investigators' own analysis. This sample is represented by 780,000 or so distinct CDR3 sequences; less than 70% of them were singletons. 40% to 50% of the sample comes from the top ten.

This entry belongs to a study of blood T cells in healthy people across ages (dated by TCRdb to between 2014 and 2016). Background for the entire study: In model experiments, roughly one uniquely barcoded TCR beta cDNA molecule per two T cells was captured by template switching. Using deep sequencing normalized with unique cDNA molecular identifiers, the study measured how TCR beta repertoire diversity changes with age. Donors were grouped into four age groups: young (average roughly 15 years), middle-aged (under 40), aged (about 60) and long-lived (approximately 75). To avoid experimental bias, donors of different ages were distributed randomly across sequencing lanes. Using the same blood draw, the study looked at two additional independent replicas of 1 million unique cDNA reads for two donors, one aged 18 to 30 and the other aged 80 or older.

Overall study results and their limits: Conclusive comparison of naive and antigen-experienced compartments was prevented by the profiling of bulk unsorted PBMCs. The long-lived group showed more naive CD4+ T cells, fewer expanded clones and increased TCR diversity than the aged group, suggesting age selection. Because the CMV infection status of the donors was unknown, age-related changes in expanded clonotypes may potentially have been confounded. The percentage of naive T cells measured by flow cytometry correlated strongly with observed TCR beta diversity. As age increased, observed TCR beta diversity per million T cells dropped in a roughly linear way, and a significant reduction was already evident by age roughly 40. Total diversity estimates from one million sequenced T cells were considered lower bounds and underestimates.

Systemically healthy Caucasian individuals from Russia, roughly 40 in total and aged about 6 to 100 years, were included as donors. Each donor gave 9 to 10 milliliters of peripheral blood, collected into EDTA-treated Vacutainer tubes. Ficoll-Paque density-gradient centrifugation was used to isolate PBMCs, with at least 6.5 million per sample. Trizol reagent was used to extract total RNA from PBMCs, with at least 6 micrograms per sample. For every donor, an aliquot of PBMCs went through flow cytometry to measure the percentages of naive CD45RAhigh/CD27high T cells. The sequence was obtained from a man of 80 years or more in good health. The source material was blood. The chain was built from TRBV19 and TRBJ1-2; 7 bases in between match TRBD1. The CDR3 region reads CASREGAPVYGYTF. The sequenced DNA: TGTGCCAGCAGGGAGGGGGCGCCGGTCTATGGCTACACCTTC. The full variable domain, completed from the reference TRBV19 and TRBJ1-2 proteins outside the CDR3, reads DGGITQSPKYLFRKEGQNVTLSCEQNLNHDAMYWYRQDPGQGLRLIYYSQIVNDFQKGDIAEGYSVSREKKESFPLTVTSAQKNPTAFYLCASREGAPVYGYTFGSGTRLTVV.